Sequencing of this TCR beta chain was carried out in a study of shared clonotypes between healthy human individuals. The protocol was immunoSEQ multiplex PCR, while the TCRdb copy is restricted to in-frame clones and leaves out a portion. The table records around 2,100,000 clones, roughly 95% of them present only once. Terminally differentiated effector memory CD45RA+ cells were excluded by CCR7 positive selection of CD45RO-negative cells. This sequence was found in a man younger than 35 in good health. Sequencing was carried out using naive CD8+ T cells sorted from blood.

CDR3 in amino acids: CASSFGGQSGTEAFF. The CDR3 DNA reads TGTGCCAGCAGCTTCGGTGGACAGAGCGGCACTGAAGCTTTCTTT. This chain joins TRBV7-9 and TRBJ1-1; D might be TRBD1 (6 bases). This CDR3 is built from 15 residues. The germline V and J ends were trimmed by 3 bases and 4 bases, with 15 bases remaining between them. The V gene's germline CDR1 is SEHNR and CDR2 FQNEAQ (reference sequence). Combining the CDR3 with reference TRBV7-9 and TRBJ1-1 gives the whole variable domain DTGVSQNPRHKITKRGQNVTFRCDPISEHNRLYWYRQTLGQGPEFLTYFQNEAQLEKSRLLSDRFSAERPKGSFSTLEIQRTEQGDSAMYLCASSFGGQSGTEAFFGQGTRLTVV.